The T cell receptor beta chain described here comes from a study of CD8+ T cells in alopecia areata. Study summary: Treated patients were given 5 to 10 mg oral tofacitinib twice daily. Overall study results and limits: When scalp samples are sequenced, resident alphabeta T cells of normal skin are also captured. Clonality in lesional scalp, especially alopecia totalis/universalis, exceeded that of normal scalp.

Reverse transcription of extracted RNA yielded cDNA, which provided the sequencing template. The repertoire was sequenced with immunoSEQ multiplex PCR; TCRdb's copy has only in-frame clones and lacks some. The table shows 100,000 to 150,000 clones, with roughly three fifths occurring only once. Points on this clone: What it binds is not known.

V was pared by 0 bases and J by 9 bases, with 16 bases between. Germline V gives CDR1 SGHDT, CDR2 YYEEEE. CDR3 length equals 15 residues. Collected material from alopecia areata patients comprised lesional scalp punch biopsies and peripheral blood. The V gene is TRBV5-6, the J gene TRBJ1-5, with D possibly being TRBD1 (5 bases). The sample consisted of CD4+ T cells sorted from blood, taken at week 0. This TCR was recovered from a human donor with alopecia areata. CDR3 sequence (DNA): TGTGCCAGCAGCTTGGGATATAGGGACGTGGGGCCCCAGCATTTT. This sequence encodes CASSLGYRDVGPQHF.